This entry features one T cell receptor (beta chain) sequence. The junction departs from germline at one end; a sequencing error may be responsible. Three rounds of nested PCR, following a modified ARM-PCR protocol, produced the TCRbeta library. TCRdb processed the multiplex PCR reads anew with MiXCR; each CDR3 protein has one entry. The sample carries about 75,000 distinct CDR3 sequences, around 65% recorded once. The data derive from a study of tumor and adjacent non-tumor tissue in lung cancer. The germline gives CDR1 SGHAT, CDR2 FQNNGV. The CDR3 covers 15 residues. This sample's RNA came from whole unsorted tissue. The normal lung tissue was taken more than 3 cm from the tumor edge.

The sequence was collected from a woman aged 45-59 years with non-small cell lung cancer. The chain couples TRBV11-2 to TRBJ2-7; D is unclear. Material: distant non-tumor lung tissue. The CDR3 coding sequence is TGTGCCAGCAGCCCTTGGGCTAGTAGTTTCTACGAACAGTACTTC. It specifies CASSPWASSFYEQYF.